This record concerns one TCR beta chain sequence. V lost 4 bases and J lost 3; bases outside the gene matches: 7. CDR3 size: 14 residues. CDR1 is SGDLS and CDR2 is YYNGEE in the germline V gene. The entry originates in a study of blood T cell repertoires in COVID-19. Study in general: Sites across the United States, Italy and Spain contributed samples from acute and convalescent COVID-19. Sample material is recorded as cDNA or gDNA derived from T cells, B-cell-depleted T cells, or PBMCs.

Original methodology: The authors estimated nucleated cell counts from reference gene primer amplification. Sequenced by immunoSEQ multiplex PCR; TCRdb stores in-frame clones only, minus some. V and J calls plus clone size are reproduced from that table; the DNA served to infer D and trimming. The data hold about 44,000 clones, with 88% observed a single time. V gene TRBV9 combines with J gene TRBJ2-7; 7 positions match TRBD1. The source is a woman aged 35 to 49 with acute or convalescent COVID-19. The sequencing input was peripheral blood. CDR3 coding DNA: TGTGCCAGCAGCCCTTCCGACAGGGTCTACGAGCAGTACTTC. Its protein product is CASSPSDRVYEQYF. The entire variable domain, with the rest obtained from reference TRBV9 and TRBJ2-7, is as follows: DSGVTQTPKHLITATGQRVTLRCSPRSGDLSVYWYQQSLDQGLQFLIQYYNGEERAKGNILERFSAQQFPDLHSELNLSSLELGDSALYFCASSPSDRVYEQYFGPGTRLTVT.